This entry lists 24 T cell receptor beta chains sequenced from one sample in a study of blood T cell repertoires in COVID-19. The table came from immunoSEQ multiplex PCR; TCRdb's copy has only in-frame clones and leaves some out. The data show approximately 140,000 clones, 84% seen once. The source material was peripheral blood. The receptors come from an older man with acute or convalescent COVID-19.

The J gene is TRBJ2-1, the V gene TRBV27; 9 bases are shared with TRBD2. V shed 6 bases, J shed 5 bases, and the junction held 5 bases outside the gene matches. From germline, CDR1 is MNHEY and CDR2 SMNVEV (reference sequence). The length of the CDR3 is 14 residues. CDR3 sequence reads: CASRERGANNEQFF. CDR3 DNA: TGTGCCAGCAGAGAGCGGGGGGCAAACAATGAGCAGTTCTTC.

The CDR3 coding sequence is TGTGCCAGCAGTTTCGGCGGGGGTACCTACAATGAGCAGTTCTTC. Translating it yields CASSFGGGTYNEQFF. The chain carries TRBV28 and TRBJ2-1; 7 bases line up with TRBD2. Germline loops: CDR1 MDHEN, CDR2 SYDVKM. With V trimmed by 3 bases and J by 2 bases, 4 bases remained unmatched. CDR3 size: 15 residues.

This chain joins TRBV6-1 and TRBJ2-2, with a weak D call TRBD2 (6 bases). Germline lookup yields CDR1 MNHNS and CDR2 SASEGT. This CDR3 comprises 15 residues. Trimming took off 1 base at V and 5 bases at J, with 11 bases between the two ends. The CDR3 loop is CASSEGLAWTGELFF. DNA for the CDR3: TGTGCCAGCAGTGAAGGGCTAGCGTGGACCGGGGAGCTGTTTTTT.

This chain joins TRBV2 and TRBJ2-5; maybe TRBD2 (5 bases). V was cut by 6 bases and J by 4 bases, with 12 bases left in between. CDR3 length: 13 residues. Germline V gene data show CDR1 as SNHLY and CDR2 as FYNNEI. This CDR3 is CASRVSEGETQYF. The CDR3 DNA reads TGTGCCAGCAGGGTATCCGAGGGAGAGACCCAGTACTTC.

The CDR3 coding sequence is TGTGCCAGCAGTCAGGAGGGTCCTCGACAGTTCTTC. Translated: CASSQEGPRQFF. The chain is built from TRBV28 and TRBJ2-1; TRBD2 is a possible D gene (6 bases). The CDR3 runs 12 residues. V dropped 5 bases and J dropped 13 bases, with 15 bases sitting between them. The V gene's germline CDR1 is MDHEN and CDR2 SYDVKM.

The rearrangement links TRBV19 to TRBJ2-2, with D perhaps TRBD2 (6 bases). V shed 3 bases and J shed 3 bases, with 38 bases lying between them. Germline V CDR1 and CDR2: LNHDA, SQIVND (reference sequence). This CDR3 contains 24 residues. The CDR3 spells CASSISSYRIAVDFDSVYTGELFF. The CDR3 DNA reads TGTGCCAGTAGTATTTCTTCGTATAGGATAGCGGTTGATTTCGACAGCGTTTACACCGGGGAGCTGTTTTTT.

This clone was counted between two and nine times. The rearrangement uses TRBV18 and TRBJ2-2; maybe TRBD1 (6 bases). Trimming pared 1 base from V and 6 bases from J, leaving 6 bases between. Germline lookup yields CDR1 KGHSH and CDR2 LQKENI. This CDR3 is 13 amino acids long. This CDR3 reads CASSPQGAGELFF. The DNA for the CDR3 is TGTGCCAGCTCACCACAGGGGGCCGGGGAGCTGTTTTTT.

J is TRBJ1-5 and V is TRBV5-5, with a tentative D call TRBD1 (6 bases). This CDR3 has 14 amino acids. Germline CDR1 and CDR2: SGHKS and YYEKEE (reference sequence). Trimming removed 2 bases at V and 7 bases at J, with 13 bases between. The chain's CDR3 is CASSLLGGWQPQHF. The CDR3 region has the DNA TGTGCCAGCAGCTTACTAGGGGGTTGGCAGCCCCAGCATTTT.

The sample holds a few counts of this clone. The chain uses TRBV7-9 and TRBJ1-2; D gene uncertain. Germline CDR1 SEHNR, CDR2 FQNEAQ (reference sequence). This CDR3 is built from 12 residues. Deletions cut 5 bases from V and 6 bases from J, with 10 bases between. CDR3 nucleotides: TGTGCCAGCAGCACCAGGTCGGATGGCTACACCTTC. This translates into CASSTRSDGYTF.

The chain is built from TRBV19 and TRBJ2-7, with 9 bases matching TRBD1. This CDR3 has 14 residues. In germline, CDR1 is LNHDA, CDR2 SQIVND (reference sequence). Trimming took 5 bases from V and 2 from J; bases not matched to a gene: 4. This CDR3 is CASSSRTGAYEQYF. CDR3 in DNA: TGTGCCAGTAGTTCACGGACAGGGGCCTACGAGCAGTACTTC.

This rearrangement joins TRBV6-5 to TRBJ1-4; D unclear. The CDR3 is made up of 13 amino acids. Germline V gene data show CDR1 as MNHEY and CDR2 as SVGAGI. With 6 bases removed from V and 5 bases from J, the gap between germline ends came to 10 bases. CDR3 coding DNA: TGTGCCAGCAGACCGGGGTTGAATGAAAAACTGTTTTTT. It translates to CASRPGLNEKLFF.

The chain uses TRBV19 and TRBJ1-2, with D tentatively TRBD1 (6 bases). The CDR3 length is 13 residues. Germline-derived CDR1 and CDR2 are LNHDA and SQIVND (reference sequence). Trimming took 6 bases from V and 0 from J, leaving 8 bases between them. The CDR3 region has the DNA TGTGCCAGTAGGGACAGAGCTAACTATGGCTACACCTTC. Encoded protein: CASRDRANYGYTF.

The J gene is TRBJ2-5, the V gene TRBV5-4; tentatively, D is TRBD2 (5 bases). Trimming took off 3 bases at V and 1 base at J, with 13 bases between the two ends. This CDR3 spans 15 amino acids. Germline-derived CDR1 and CDR2 are SGHNT and YYREEE (reference sequence). CDR3 in amino acids: CASSSSGSPQETQYF. CDR3 in DNA: TGTGCCAGCAGCTCCAGCGGAAGCCCCCAAGAGACCCAGTACTTC.

This clone was recorded a few times. This chain links TRBV15 with TRBJ2-3, with D hard to call. V was trimmed by 1 base and J by 4 bases, leaving 12 bases between them. CDR3 size: 15 residues. The germline V gene encodes CDR1 LNHNV and CDR2 YYDKDF (reference sequence). The CDR3, as DNA: TGTGCCACCAGCAGAGGGCACAGTGGCGCAGATACGCAGTATTTT. Its translation: CATSRGHSGADTQYF.

The chain couples TRBV12-5 to TRBJ1-4, with 8 nucleotides matching TRBD1. The length of the CDR3 is 14 residues. Germline CDR1 is LGHNT and CDR2 is FRNRAP. V gave up 6 bases and J gave up 1 base; unmatched junction bases: 1. The CDR3 is CASGGQGTNEKLFF. As DNA, the CDR3 is TGTGCTAGTGGAGGACAGGGAACTAATGAAAAACTGTTTTTT.

The chain is built from TRBV5-1 and TRBJ1-1, with D perhaps matching TRBD1 (5 bases). V lost 0 bases and J 4 bases, leaving 7 bases between the germline ends. The germline V gene has CDR1 SGHRS and CDR2 YFSETQ. The CDR3 is 13 residues long. In DNA, the CDR3 is TGCGCCAGCAGCTTGGAGGGGTTCACTGAAGCTTTCTTT. It codes for CASSLEGFTEAFF.

J is TRBJ1-1 and V is TRBV6-5; D remains unclear. V shed 2 bases and J shed 11 bases, with 9 bases lying between them. Germline-derived CDR1 and CDR2 are MNHEY and SVGAGI. The CDR3 length is 11 residues. The CDR3 loop reads CASSYRRRAFF. In DNA, the CDR3 is TGTGCCAGCAGTTACAGGCGGAGGGCTTTCTTT.

This chain connects TRBV19 to TRBJ2-6, with 9 bases matching TRBD1. J gave up 0 bases and V 10 bases, and 7 bases lay outside the gene matches. The germline gives CDR1 LNHDA, CDR2 SQIVND (reference sequence). The CDR3 covers 16 residues. This CDR3 is CATLGTGSSGANVLTF. CDR3 in DNA: TGTGCCACCCTCGGGACAGGGTCCTCTGGGGCCAACGTCCTGACTTTC.

The chain joins TRBV19 to TRBJ1-5; a weak D match, TRBD1 (5 bases). The CDR3 spans 13 residues. Trimming took off 7 bases at V and 3 bases at J, with 10 bases between the two ends. Germline CDR1 and CDR2: LNHDA and SQIVND (reference sequence). The CDR3 here is CASKAGLNQPQHF. CDR3 nucleotides: TGTGCCAGTAAGGCGGGGCTCAATCAGCCCCAGCATTTT. Based on the CDR3 plus reference TRBV19 and TRBJ1-5, the full variable domain is DGGITQSPKYLFRKEGQNVTLSCEQNLNHDAMYWYRQDPGQGLRLIYYSQIVNDFQKGDIAEGYSVSREKKESFPLTVTSAQKNPTAFYLCASKAGLNQPQHFGDGTRLSIL.

V gene TRBV7-2 combines with J gene TRBJ1-2, with 8 bases lining up with TRBD1. Per the germline V gene, CDR1 is SGHTA and CDR2 is FQGNSA. The ends lost 1 base at V and 3 bases at J; junction bases unmatched: 4. This CDR3 contains 15 residues. The CDR3 region is CASSLGVGQDYGYTF. CDR3 sequence (DNA): TGTGCCAGCAGCTTAGGTGTGGGACAGGACTATGGCTACACCTTC.

The chain links TRBV18 to TRBJ2-5, with D maybe TRBD2 (5 bases). Germline lookup yields CDR1 KGHSH and CDR2 LQKENI. CDR3 length: 16 residues. Trimming took off 2 bases at V and 5 bases at J, with 18 bases between the two ends. The chain's CDR3 is CASSPYAGVEGETQYF. CDR3 nucleotide sequence: TGTGCCAGCTCACCATACGCCGGGGTTGAAGGGGAGACCCAGTACTTC.

The chain links TRBV4-2 to TRBJ2-1, with a weak D call TRBD2 (5 bases). CDR3 length equals 16 residues. V was clipped by 1 base and J by 3 bases, with 13 bases between them. Germline V CDR1 and CDR2: LGHNA, YNFKEQ. CDR3 in amino acids: CASSQVGASSYNEQFF. CDR3 DNA: TGTGCCAGCAGCCAAGTGGGAGCTAGCAGCTACAATGAGCAGTTCTTC.

The chain uses TRBV5-8 and TRBJ2-1; perhaps TRBD2 as D (5 bases). V lost 3 bases, J lost 0 bases, and 7 bases lay in between. CDR3 length: 14 residues. CDR1 is SGHTS and CDR2 is YDEGEE in the germline V gene. The CDR3 here is CASSSGSSYNEQFF. The CDR3 DNA sequence: TGTGCCAGCAGCTCGGGGAGCTCCTACAATGAGCAGTTCTTC.

The chain carries TRBV6-5 and TRBJ1-1; 10 bases are shared with TRBD1. After removal of 7 bases from V and 5 bases from J, the junction contained 10 bases not matched to a gene. Germline V gene data show CDR1 as MNHEY and CDR2 as SVGAGI. The length of the CDR3 is 15 residues. The CDR3 nucleotides read TGTGCCAGCACTAAGACAGGGGGCGCGAATACTGAAGCTTTCTTT. Residues: CASTKTGGANTEAFF.